These T cell receptor beta chains were read from a single sample in a study of regulatory T cells in long-lasting Graves disease. TCRdb processed the multiplex PCR reads anew with MiXCR; each CDR3 protein has one entry. Found here are 450,000 to 650,000 distinct CDR3 sequences, about 16% of them singletons; the top ten hold 20% to 25%. The same data also contributed to another study, on T cells in Graves' hyperthyroidism and ophthalmopathy.

This specimen was peripheral blood mononuclear cells (PBMCs), taken at new diagnosis, from a patient treated with antithyroid drugs. These receptors originate from a woman in her forties or fifties with Graves disease. Each CDR3 is given with its conserved first and last residue. A D gene is named only where the DNA matches it firmly. Clone size is not always given. Where it is, it says once, few, many or a class for expanded clones.

j_call: TRBJ2-5
d_call: TRBD2
v_call: TRBV6-2/TRBV6-3
clone_size: many
cdr3_nt: TGTGCCAGCAGTCGGGGGGGCCTTGGGGAGACCCAGTACTTC
cdr3_aa: CASSRGGLGETQYF

j_call: TRBJ2-2
d_call: TRBD1
v_call: TRBV7-6
clone_size: .
cdr3_nt: TGTGCCAGCAGCGCCCAGGGGGCCGGGGAGCTGTTTTTT
cdr3_aa: CASSAQGAGELFF

j_call: TRBJ2-1
d_call: .
v_call: TRBV3-1
clone_size: many
cdr3_nt: TGTGCCAGCAGCCAAGATTGGGCGGGGTGGTTAACAAATGAGCAGTTCTTC
cdr3_aa: CASSQDWAGWLTNEQFF

j_call: TRBJ2-7
d_call: .
v_call: TRBV11-2
clone_size: many
cdr3_nt: TGTGCCAGCAGCTTAGAGCCAGCCCTAGACGAGCAGTACTTC
cdr3_aa: CASSLEPALDEQYF

j_call: TRBJ2-1
d_call: .
v_call: TRBV13
clone_size: many
cdr3_nt: TGTGCCAGCAGCTTAGAAAGCAATGAGCAGTTCTTC
cdr3_aa: CASSLESNEQFF

j_call: TRBJ2-4
d_call: .
v_call: TRBV28
clone_size: many
cdr3_nt: TGTGCCAGCAGTTTGGGTGGATCAGCCAAAAACATTCAGTACTTC
cdr3_aa: CASSLGGSAKNIQYF

j_call: TRBJ1-1
d_call: .
v_call: TRBV12-3/TRBV12-4
clone_size: many
cdr3_nt: TGTGCCAGCAGCCCAGGAAAGACTGAAGCTTTCTTT
cdr3_aa: CASSPGKTEAFF

j_call: TRBJ1-6
d_call: .
v_call: TRBV14
clone_size: .
cdr3_nt: TGTGCCAGCAGCCAAGACGGCAGGGGCCATAATTCACCCCTCCACTTT
cdr3_aa: CASSQDGRGHNSPLHF

j_call: TRBJ2-1
d_call: .
v_call: TRBV2
clone_size: .
cdr3_nt: TGTGCCAGCAGTGTCCTAGATAGCTCCTACAATGAGCAGTTCTTC
cdr3_aa: CASSVLDSSYNEQFF

j_call: TRBJ1-1
d_call: .
v_call: TRBV6-1
clone_size: .
cdr3_nt: TGTGCCAGCAGTAGGGACCCAACGAACACTGAAGCTTTCTTT
cdr3_aa: CASSRDPTNTEAFF

j_call: TRBJ2-7
d_call: TRBD2
v_call: TRBV6-2/TRBV6-3
clone_size: .
cdr3_nt: TGTGCCAGCCGACTAGCGGACAGCTACGAGCAGTACTTC
cdr3_aa: CASRLADSYEQYF

j_call: TRBJ1-1
d_call: TRBD1
v_call: TRBV12-3/TRBV12-4
clone_size: many
cdr3_nt: TGTGCCAGCAGGTCCCGGGACAGGAAAAACACTGAAGCTTTCTTT
cdr3_aa: CASRSRDRKNTEAFF

j_call: TRBJ2-1
d_call: TRBD2
v_call: TRBV14
clone_size: .
cdr3_nt: TGTGCCAGCAGCCAAGAGTTCGGCGGGGGACCCTACAATGAGCAGTTCTTC
cdr3_aa: CASSQEFGGGPYNEQFF

j_call: TRBJ1-6
d_call: TRBD1
v_call: TRBV12-3/TRBV12-4
clone_size: few
cdr3_nt: TGTGCCAGCAGTTTAGCGGACAGGGTTAATTCACCCCTCCACTTT
cdr3_aa: CASSLADRVNSPLHF

j_call: TRBJ2-1
d_call: .
v_call: TRBV4-1
clone_size: few
cdr3_nt: TGCGCCAGCAGCGGACTTGGACCTCTGGGACAGTTCTTC
cdr3_aa: CASSGLGPLGQFF

j_call: TRBJ2-5
d_call: .
v_call: TRBV12-3/TRBV12-4
clone_size: many
cdr3_nt: TGTGCCAGCAGCTCCGGGAATCGCGAGACCCAGTACTTC
cdr3_aa: CASSSGNRETQYF

j_call: TRBJ1-5
d_call: TRBD1
v_call: TRBV11-3
clone_size: many
cdr3_nt: TGTGCCAGCAGCTCTGGACAGGGTCGGCAGCCCCAGCATTTT
cdr3_aa: CASSSGQGRQPQHF

j_call: TRBJ2-3
d_call: TRBD2
v_call: TRBV5-1
clone_size: many
cdr3_nt: TGCGCCAGCAGCTTGGGAGCGGGGGTAGATACGCAGTATTTT
cdr3_aa: CASSLGAGVDTQYF

j_call: TRBJ1-5
d_call: .
v_call: TRBV7-2
clone_size: .
cdr3_nt: TGTGCCAGCAGCTTACAGTGGAATCAGCCCCAGCATTTT
cdr3_aa: CASSLQWNQPQHF

j_call: TRBJ2-1
d_call: .
v_call: TRBV28
clone_size: many
cdr3_nt: TGTGCCAGCAGTTTTACAGACCCTTACAATGAGCAGTTCTTC
cdr3_aa: CASSFTDPYNEQFF

j_call: TRBJ1-4
d_call: TRBD1
v_call: TRBV5-6
clone_size: many
cdr3_nt: TGTGCCAGCAGCCCGACAGGGTTAGGCGAAAAACTGTTTTTT
cdr3_aa: CASSPTGLGEKLFF

j_call: TRBJ1-2
d_call: .
v_call: TRBV3-1
clone_size: many
cdr3_nt: TGTGCCAGCAGCCAAGATCCGGGGGGCTACACCTTC
cdr3_aa: CASSQDPGGYTF

j_call: TRBJ2-7
d_call: .
v_call: TRBV2
clone_size: many
cdr3_nt: TGTGCCAGCAGTGAACTGAACGAGCAGTACTTC
cdr3_aa: CASSELNEQYF

j_call: TRBJ2-2
d_call: .
v_call: TRBV2
clone_size: few
cdr3_nt: TGTGCCGGAGCCGGGACCGCGAACACCGGGGAGCTGTTTTTT
cdr3_aa: CAGAGTANTGELFF

j_call: TRBJ1-1
d_call: .
v_call: TRBV5-5
clone_size: many
cdr3_nt: TGTGCCAGCAGCCTTCGACAGTCCGAAGCTTTCTTT
cdr3_aa: CASSLRQSEAFF

j_call: TRBJ2-5
d_call: TRBD2
v_call: TRBV19
clone_size: .
cdr3_nt: TGTGCCAGTAGTACCCGGGACTATCAAGAGACCCAGTACTTC
cdr3_aa: CASSTRDYQETQYF

j_call: TRBJ1-1
d_call: .
v_call: TRBV3-1
clone_size: many
cdr3_nt: TGTGCCAGCAGCCAGGTGGGGCAGCCCTTGGGGCCAGCTTTCTTT
cdr3_aa: CASSQVGQPLGPAFF

j_call: TRBJ2-2
d_call: .
v_call: TRBV7-9
clone_size: many
cdr3_nt: TGTGCCAGCGATTCGCCCGCGGGGGCAGGCAGGACCGGGGAGCTGTTTTTT
cdr3_aa: CASDSPAGAGRTGELFF

j_call: TRBJ2-7
d_call: .
v_call: TRBV5-1
clone_size: few
cdr3_nt: TGCGCCAGCAGCTTGGGGGAATTCCACGAGCAGTACTTC
cdr3_aa: CASSLGEFHEQYF

j_call: TRBJ2-5
d_call: TRBD2
v_call: TRBV10-3
clone_size: few
cdr3_nt: TGTGCCATCAGTGAGTCGTCTAGCGGGGGGAAAAACCAAGAGACCCAGTACTTC
cdr3_aa: CAISESSSGGKNQETQYF

j_call: TRBJ2-4
d_call: .
v_call: TRBV29-1
clone_size: .
cdr3_nt: TGCAGCGTTGAAGATCAGTTAGCCAAAAACATTCGGTACTTC
cdr3_aa: CSVEDQLAKNIRYF

j_call: TRBJ1-1
d_call: TRBD1
v_call: TRBV2
clone_size: many
cdr3_nt: TGTGCCAGCAGGAAGACAGGGCTCTCGAACACTGAAGCTTTCTTT
cdr3_aa: CASRKTGLSNTEAFF

j_call: TRBJ2-7
d_call: .
v_call: TRBV11-2
clone_size: many
cdr3_nt: TGTGCCAGCAGCTTAGTGGGGACCAGTGAGGAGCAGTACTTC
cdr3_aa: CASSLVGTSEEQYF

j_call: TRBJ1-5
d_call: .
v_call: TRBV24-1
clone_size: once
cdr3_nt: TGTGCCAGCAGAGCCGGGGGGTTGATCAATCAGCCCCAGCATTTT
cdr3_aa: CASRAGGLINQPQHF

j_call: TRBJ2-1
d_call: TRBD2
v_call: TRBV6-2/TRBV6-3
clone_size: few
cdr3_nt: TGTGCCAGCAGTTACGAGCGGGGCAAGCAGTTCTTC
cdr3_aa: CASSYERGKQFF

j_call: TRBJ1-5
d_call: .
v_call: TRBV7-8
clone_size: many
cdr3_nt: TGTGCCAGCAGCTGGGACGTAACATGGCCCCAGCATTTT
cdr3_aa: CASSWDVTWPQHF

j_call: TRBJ2-5
d_call: .
v_call: TRBV20-1
clone_size: many
cdr3_nt: TGCAGTGCTAGTGGGACCCCAAAAGAGACCCAGTACTTC
cdr3_aa: CSASGTPKETQYF

j_call: TRBJ1-2
d_call: TRBD1
v_call: TRBV12-3/TRBV12-4
clone_size: .
cdr3_nt: TGTGCCAGCAGCTTTTCCGGGACAGGGGGCAACTATGGCTACACCTTC
cdr3_aa: CASSFSGTGGNYGYTF

j_call: TRBJ1-3
d_call: .
v_call: TRBV9
clone_size: .
cdr3_nt: TGTGCCAGCAGCGTAGGAATGGGGATGGGTGGAAACACCATATATTTT
cdr3_aa: CASSVGMGMGGNTIYF

j_call: TRBJ2-7
d_call: .
v_call: TRBV30
clone_size: .
cdr3_nt: TGTGCCTGGAGCCGGGGGCCCCCCTACGAGCAGTACTTC
cdr3_aa: CAWSRGPPYEQYF

j_call: TRBJ1-5
d_call: .
v_call: TRBV18
clone_size: .
cdr3_nt: TGTGCCAGCTCACCAGGGCGTAACAATCAGCCCCAGCATTTT
cdr3_aa: CASSPGRNNQPQHF

j_call: TRBJ2-5
d_call: .
v_call: TRBV9
clone_size: .
cdr3_nt: TGTGCCAGCAGCGTAGAGGGGGAACATTACCAAGAGACCCAGTACTTC
cdr3_aa: CASSVEGEHYQETQYF

j_call: TRBJ2-2
d_call: TRBD1
v_call: TRBV11-2
clone_size: many
cdr3_nt: TGTGCCAGCAGCTTACCGGACAGGCGACCCACCTTTAACACCGGGGAGCTGTTTTTT
cdr3_aa: CASSLPDRRPTFNTGELFF

j_call: TRBJ2-3
d_call: .
v_call: TRBV18
clone_size: .
cdr3_nt: TGTGCCAGCTCACCCGATAGACTCAGGGCCTCGGGGAGAACAGATACGCAGTATTTT
cdr3_aa: CASSPDRLRASGRTDTQYF

j_call: TRBJ2-1
d_call: .
v_call: TRBV11-2
clone_size: many
cdr3_nt: TGTGCCAGCAGCGAGACCAATGAGCAGTTCTTC
cdr3_aa: CASSETNEQFF

j_call: TRBJ1-5
d_call: .
v_call: TRBV12-3/TRBV12-4
clone_size: .
cdr3_nt: TGTGCCAGCAGTTTTTCCAGTTATCAGCCCCAGCATTTT
cdr3_aa: CASSFSSYQPQHF

j_call: TRBJ2-2
d_call: .
v_call: TRBV6-1
clone_size: few
cdr3_nt: TGTGCCAGCGGGGCTTTGGGGGACACCGGGGAGCTGTTTTTT
cdr3_aa: CASGALGDTGELFF

j_call: TRBJ1-1
d_call: .
v_call: TRBV5-1
clone_size: many
cdr3_nt: TGCGCCAGCAGCGAAGGGGTTACGGGCACTGAAGCTTTCTTT
cdr3_aa: CASSEGVTGTEAFF

j_call: TRBJ1-1
d_call: .
v_call: TRBV6-2/TRBV6-3
clone_size: few
cdr3_nt: TGTGCCAGCAGTTTCGGGACTTTTAACACTGAAGCTTTCTTT
cdr3_aa: CASSFGTFNTEAFF

j_call: TRBJ2-2
d_call: TRBD1
v_call: TRBV4-1
clone_size: .
cdr3_nt: TGCGCCAGCAGCCATGGACAGGGCAACACCGGGGAGCTGTTTTTT
cdr3_aa: CASSHGQGNTGELFF

j_call: TRBJ2-6
d_call: TRBD1
v_call: TRBV3-1
clone_size: few
cdr3_nt: TGTGCCAGCAGCCATATCCTACAGGGGAACTCTGGGGCCAACGTCCTGACTTTC
cdr3_aa: CASSHILQGNSGANVLTF

j_call: TRBJ1-2
d_call: .
v_call: TRBV29-1
clone_size: .
cdr3_nt: TGCAGCGTTGCGACAGGAGAACTGGGGGGCTACACCTTC
cdr3_aa: CSVATGELGGYTF

j_call: TRBJ1-4
d_call: .
v_call: TRBV6-5
clone_size: .
cdr3_nt: TGTGCCAGCAGTTACGGGGGAGGGACTCCTCCGGAAAAACTGTTTTTT
cdr3_aa: CASSYGGGTPPEKLFF